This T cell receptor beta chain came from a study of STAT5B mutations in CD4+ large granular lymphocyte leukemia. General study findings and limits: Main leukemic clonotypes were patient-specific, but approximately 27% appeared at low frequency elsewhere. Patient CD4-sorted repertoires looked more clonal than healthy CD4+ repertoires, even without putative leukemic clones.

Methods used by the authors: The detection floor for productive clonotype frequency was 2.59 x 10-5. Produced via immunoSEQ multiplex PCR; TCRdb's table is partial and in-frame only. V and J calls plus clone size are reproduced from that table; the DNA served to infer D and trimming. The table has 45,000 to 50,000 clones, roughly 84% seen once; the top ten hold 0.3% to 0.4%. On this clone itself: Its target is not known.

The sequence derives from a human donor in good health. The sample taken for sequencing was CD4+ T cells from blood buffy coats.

The CDR3 loop is CASSSLVGGGSGDEQFF. The CDR3 coding sequence is TGCGCCAGCAGCTCTCTAGTCGGGGGCGGGAGTGGCGATGAGCAGTTCTTC. The chain links TRBV5-1 to TRBJ2-1, with D possibly matching TRBD2 (7 bases). Germline CDR1 is SGHRS and CDR2 is YFSETQ. There are 17 residues in the CDR3. V lost 3 bases to trimming and J lost 8 bases, with 24 bases between them.